Presented here are 24 T cell receptor beta chains from one specimen sequenced in a study of blood T cell repertoires in COVID-19. Clones were sequenced by immunoSEQ multiplex PCR, and TCRdb holds only the in-frame ones, with some missing. The repertoire holds about 160,000 clones, with about four fifths as singletons. The specimen was peripheral blood. These receptors were taken from a man aged 65 to 79 with acute or convalescent COVID-19.

The chain uses TRBV28 and TRBJ1-1; 8 nucleotides match TRBD1. The CDR3 spans 14 residues. Germline V gene sequence: CDR1 MDHEN, CDR2 SYDVKM. J was trimmed by 1 base and V by 7 bases; bases with no gene match: 5. CDR3 protein: CASISGGKNTEAFF. Here the CDR3 DNA reads TGTGCCAGCATCTCAGGGGGCAAGAACACTGAAGCTTTCTTT.

The chain combines TRBV7-2 with TRBJ2-2, with TRBD1 identical over 7 bases. The CDR3 runs to 16 residues. J was trimmed by 3 bases and V by 2 bases; bases with no gene match: 6. Germline CDR1 is SGHTA and CDR2 is FQGNSA. CDR3: CASSLRQGGDTGELFF. The CDR3 DNA sequence: TGTGCCAGCAGCTTAAGACAGGGTGGAGACACCGGGGAGCTGTTTTTT.

The chain joins TRBV3-1 (or the pseudogene TRBV3-2) to TRBJ2-2; D call uncertain. V shed 1 base and J shed 5 bases, with 14 bases lying between them. Germline V lookup: CDR1 LGHDT, CDR2 YNNKEL (reference sequence). This CDR3 is built from 16 residues. CDR3 DNA: TGTGCCAGCAGCCAAGGAGTCCCGGGTATTACCGGGGAGCTGTTTTTT. This gives the protein CASSQGVPGITGELFF.

The chain combines TRBV7-9 with TRBJ2-7; no firm D call. Germline CDR1 reads SEHNR; CDR2 reads FQNEAQ (reference sequence). V gave up 2 bases and J gave up 4 bases, with 12 bases separating them. This CDR3 contains 14 residues. The DNA for the CDR3 is TGTGCCAGCAGCTTAAATCGGAAGGAGTACGAGCAGTACTTC. Its protein is CASSLNRKEYEQYF. The whole variable domain, filled in from reference TRBV7-9 and TRBJ2-7, reads DTGVSQNPRHKITKRGQNVTFRCDPISEHNRLYWYRQTLGQGPEFLTYFQNEAQLEKSRLLSDRFSAERPKGSFSTLEIQRTEQGDSAMYLCASSLNRKEYEQYFGPGTRLTVT.

The chain carries TRBV27 and TRBJ2-2; D is possibly TRBD2 (6 bases). CDR3 length equals 14 residues. Looked up from germline, CDR1 is MNHEY and CDR2 is SMNVEV (reference sequence). V gave up 3 bases and J gave up 5 bases, with 10 bases separating them. The CDR3 protein is CASSFTGVTGELFF. The DNA for the CDR3 is TGTGCCAGCAGTTTCACGGGGGTAACCGGGGAGCTGTTTTTT.

The genes are TRBV2 and TRBJ1-6; TRBD1 is a possible D gene (5 bases). V was trimmed by 8 bases and J by 0 bases, leaving 8 bases between them. The CDR3 runs 14 residues. Germline V lookup: CDR1 SNHLY, CDR2 FYNNEI. The CDR3 nucleotides are TGTGCCAGCGGTCAGGGCTCCTATAATTCACCCCTCCACTTT. Translating it yields CASGQGSYNSPLHF.

This rearrangement joins TRBV5-1 to TRBJ1-3; 7 bases map to TRBD1. V was pared by 2 bases and J by 4 bases, with 6 bases of the junction left unmatched. The CDR3 sequence is 15 residues long. Germline assignment: CDR1 SGHRS and CDR2 YFSETQ. As DNA, the CDR3 is TGCGCCAGCAGCTTCCTAGGGGGCGCGGGAAACACCATATATTTT. It translates to CASSFLGGAGNTIYF. Complete variable domain (other parts from reference TRBV5-1 and TRBJ1-3): KAGVTQTPRYLIKTRGQQVTLSCSPISGHRSVSWYQQTPGQGLQFLFEYFSETQRNKGNFPGRFSGRQFSNSRSEMNVSTLELGDSALYLCASSFLGGAGNTIYFGEGSWLTVV.

DNA for the CDR3: TGTGCCAGCAGCCAGAGTGACTCTGGAAACACCATATATTTT. This codes for CASSQSDSGNTIYF. The chain links TRBV3-1 (or the pseudogene TRBV3-2) to TRBJ1-3; D gene ambiguous. Germline V gene sequence: CDR1 LGHDT, CDR2 YNNKEL (reference sequence). This CDR3 is built from 14 residues. The V gene lost 3 bases and the J gene lost 0 bases, with 6 bases spanning the gap.

The genes are TRBV19 and TRBJ2-1, with 7 bases lining up with TRBD2. The CDR3 totals 14 residues. The J segment lost 2 bases and the V segment lost 7 bases, leaving 5 bases of the junction unmatched. Germline lookup yields CDR1 LNHDA and CDR2 SQIVND (reference sequence). CDR3 nucleotide sequence: TGTGCCAGTACGAGGACTAGTGCCTACAATGAGCAGTTCTTC. Translation: CASTRTSAYNEQFF.

The V and J genes are TRBV2 and TRBJ2-5, with TRBD2 identical over 10 bases. V shed 0 bases, J shed 4 bases, and the junction held 8 bases outside the gene matches. The CDR3 is made up of 17 amino acids. Germline assignment: CDR1 SNHLY and CDR2 FYNNEI. CDR3 sequence: CASSEALLSGRGETQYF. CDR3 DNA: TGTGCCAGCAGTGAAGCGCTTTTGAGCGGGAGGGGAGAGACCCAGTACTTC.

This clone has only a few counts. This chain connects TRBV5-5 to TRBJ2-5; 11 nucleotides match TRBD2. Losses at the gene ends were 0 bases for V and 5 bases for J; bases not matched to a gene: 6. This CDR3 has 16 amino acids. The germline gives CDR1 SGHKS, CDR2 YYEKEE (reference sequence). CDR3 DNA: TGTGCCAGCAGCTTGGAAGTGGCTAGCGGGAGGGAGACCCAGTACTTC. Translated: CASSLEVASGRETQYF.

This chain connects TRBV7-3 to TRBJ2-5; possible D gene TRBD2, 6 bases. V was cut by 5 bases and J by 5 bases, with 15 bases left in between. Germline CDR1 reads SGHTA; CDR2 reads FQGTGA. The CDR3 consists of 14 residues. Here the CDR3 reads CASSVQAGSETQYF. CDR3 sequence (DNA): TGTGCCAGCAGCGTCCAGGCGGGGAGCGAGACCCAGTACTTC.

The chain joins TRBV28 to TRBJ2-1, with a tentative D call TRBD2 (5 bases). This CDR3 spans 16 amino acids. Germline V gene data show CDR1 as MDHEN and CDR2 as SYDVKM. V dropped 5 bases and J dropped 0 bases, with 14 bases sitting between them. CDR3: CASSAASRSSYNEQFF. The DNA for the CDR3 is TGTGCCAGCAGTGCGGCTAGCAGGAGCTCCTACAATGAGCAGTTCTTC.

V usage is TRBV19 and J usage is TRBJ2-7; 8 positions match TRBD2. CDR1 is LNHDA and CDR2 is SQIVND in the germline V gene (reference sequence). The CDR3 length is 15 residues. V was pared by 6 bases and J by 5 bases, with 12 bases of the junction left unmatched. CDR3 loop: CASSFSGGLWDEQYF. CDR3 nucleotides: TGTGCCAGTAGCTTTTCGGGGGGGCTTTGGGACGAGCAGTACTTC.

J is TRBJ1-5 and V is TRBV2; D remains unclear. Germline CDR1 SNHLY, CDR2 FYNNEI. This CDR3 is built from 13 residues. Trimming took off 7 bases at V and 0 bases at J, with 7 bases between the two ends. DNA for the CDR3: TGTGCCAGCACCCGGGATAGCAATCAGCCCCAGCATTTT. As protein: CASTRDSNQPQHF.

The chain carries TRBV10-3 and TRBJ1-1; D is unresolved. CDR3 length: 12 residues. The V gene's germline CDR1 is ENHRY and CDR2 SYGVKD. Trimming stripped 3 bases from V and 6 bases from J, with 8 bases between. The CDR3 here is CAISETASEAFF. CDR3 coding DNA: TGTGCCATCAGTGAAACTGCTTCTGAAGCTTTCTTT.

This clone turned up a few times. CDR3 amino acids: CASSRLVGGGYTF. For the CDR3, the DNA is TGTGCCAGCAGCCGACTGGTGGGAGGTGGCTACACCTTC. V usage is TRBV7-2 and J usage is TRBJ1-2; the D is unclear. V lost 5 bases and J 7 bases, leaving 14 bases between the germline ends. The CDR3 extends over 13 amino acids. Germline-derived CDR1 and CDR2 are SGHTA and FQGNSA.

The chain uses TRBV30 and TRBJ1-6; no clear D gene. V was clipped by 1 base and J by 4 bases, with 11 bases between them. This CDR3 has 15 residues. Looked up from germline, CDR1 is GTSNPN and CDR2 is SVGIG (reference sequence). Here the CDR3 DNA reads TGTGCCTGGAGTGGGTTGGGAGATTATAATTCACCCCTCCACTTT. Its protein product is CAWSGLGDYNSPLHF.

This chain uses TRBV10-3 with TRBJ2-1, with TRBD2 identical over 9 bases. CDR3 size: 13 residues. Losses at the gene ends were 10 bases for V and 8 bases for J; bases not matched to a gene: 9. Germline-derived CDR1 and CDR2 are ENHRY and SYGVKD. The CDR3 DNA sequence: TGTGCCACCAGAGAAGCGGGAGGCCATGAGCAGTTCTTC. Protein sequence: CATREAGGHEQFF.

The genes are TRBV19 and TRBJ2-4, with D tentatively TRBD1 (6 bases). CDR3 length: 15 residues. Germline assignment: CDR1 LNHDA and CDR2 SQIVND (reference sequence). Trimming removed 6 bases from V and 8 bases from J, with 20 bases in between. This CDR3 reads CASRLNRVSRDIQYF. The DNA for the CDR3 is TGTGCCAGTAGGTTAAACAGGGTGTCACGGGACATTCAGTACTTC.

CDR3 sequence reads: CASRTPGGGPGANVLTF. CDR3 DNA: TGTGCCAGCAGGACGCCCGGAGGTGGACCTGGGGCCAACGTCCTGACTTTC. This chain joins TRBV28 and TRBJ2-6; tentative D call: TRBD2 (5 bases). Deletions cut 6 bases from V and 2 bases from J, with 17 bases between. The CDR3 runs to 17 residues. CDR1 is MDHEN and CDR2 is SYDVKM in the germline V gene.

This clone was seen just once. The chain links TRBV2 to TRBJ1-5; no firm D call. This CDR3 contains 16 residues. Germline V gene sequence: CDR1 SNHLY, CDR2 FYNNEI. V was pared by 3 bases and J by 6 bases, with 18 bases between. CDR3 nucleotide sequence: TGTGCCAGCAGTGAGGTCTCCCCGGCCCGCGGTCAGCCCCAGCATTTT. Its translation is CASSEVSPARGQPQHF.

The chain couples TRBV28 to TRBJ2-7; 7 bases map to TRBD1. Looked up from germline, CDR1 is MDHEN and CDR2 is SYDVKM. The ends lost 5 bases at V and 2 bases at J; junction bases unmatched: 9. The CDR3 totals 15 residues. The CDR3 sequence is CASSPRSGQPYEQYF. DNA for the CDR3: TGTGCCAGCAGTCCAAGGTCGGGACAGCCCTACGAGCAGTACTTC.

The V and J genes are TRBV29-1 and TRBJ2-5; 8 bases are a match to TRBD1. Losses at the gene ends were 8 bases for V and 5 bases for J; bases not matched to a gene: 4. This CDR3 spans 11 amino acids. In germline, CDR1 is SQVTM, CDR2 ANQGSEA. The CDR3 sequence is CSIRGRETQYF. In DNA form, the CDR3 reads TGCAGCATCAGGGGGCGGGAGACCCAGTACTTC. Full variable domain (missing parts from reference TRBV29-1 and TRBJ2-5): SAVISQKPSRDICQRGTSLTIQCQVDSQVTMMFWYRQQPGQSLTLIATANQGSEATYESGFVIDKFPISRPNLTFSTLTVSNMSPEDSSIYLCSIRGRETQYFGPGTRLLVL.